One sample yielded the 13 T cell receptor beta chains listed below, sequenced in a study of cytomegalovirus exposure and HLA in healthy donors. PCR employed 60 Vbeta and 13 Jbeta primers. Produced via immunoSEQ multiplex PCR; TCRdb's table is partial and in-frame only. The sample has roughly 100,000 clones, nearly 70% seen once. What was sequenced was PBMCs. These receptors originate from a woman aged 45 to 65 in good health and CMV-seropositive.

This sequence joins TRBV19 and TRBJ1-1; a weak D match, TRBD1 (5 bases). The V and J ends lost 7 bases and 6 bases respectively, with 18 bases between them. Per germline, CDR1 LNHDA and CDR2 SQIVND (reference sequence). CDR3 length equals 14 residues. For the CDR3, the DNA is TGTGCCAGTACCCCCCCAGGGATCTACTCTGAAGCTTTCTTT. Its translation: CASTPPGIYSEAFF.

This clone appeared once. V usage is TRBV4-1 and J usage is TRBJ1-5; no clear D gene. V was clipped by 3 bases and J by 4 bases, with 16 bases between them. Germline loops: CDR1 MGHRA, CDR2 YSYEKL. The CDR3 runs 16 residues. The DNA for the CDR3 is TGCGCCAGCAGCCAGATCTACAACCCTAGTAATCAGCCCCAGCATTTT. Translating gives CASSQIYNPSNQPQHF.

This clone was detected a few times. The V and J genes are TRBV5-5 and TRBJ2-1; D unresolved. There are 12 residues in the CDR3. V lost 2 bases, J lost 9 bases, and 9 bases lay in between. Germline-derived CDR1 and CDR2 are SGHKS and YYEKEE (reference sequence). In DNA form, the CDR3 reads TGTGCCAGCAGCTTCGACACTCGTGAGCAGTTCTTC. Translation: CASSFDTREQFF. Drawing the rest from reference TRBV5-5 and TRBJ2-1, the complete variable domain is DAGVTQSPTHLIKTRGQQVTLRCSPISGHKSVSWYQQVLGQGPQFIFQYYEKEERGRGNFPDRFSARQFPNYSSELNVNALLLGDSALYLCASSFDTREQFFGPGTRLTVL.

This rearrangement joins TRBV7-2 to TRBJ2-3; D is unresolved. The germline V gene has CDR1 SGHTA and CDR2 FQGNSA. The V and J ends lost 3 bases and 3 bases respectively, with 7 bases between them. This CDR3 comprises 13 residues. The CDR3 DNA is TGTGCCAGCAGCTTCCCCGGTACAGATACGCAGTATTTT. It is translated as CASSFPGTDTQYF.

This clone was seen a handful of times. The chain links TRBV5-5 to TRBJ2-3; 11 bases fit TRBD2. The CDR3 length is 16 residues. V lost 3 bases to trimming and J lost 6 bases; unmatched junction nucleotides: 9. CDR1 and CDR2 from the germline V gene are SGHKS and YYEKEE (reference sequence). This CDR3 reads CASSSTRLAGMDTQYF. CDR3 in DNA: TGTGCCAGCAGCTCGACGCGACTAGCGGGAATGGATACGCAGTATTTT.

The rearrangement links TRBV4-1 to TRBJ2-3, with 9 bases fitting TRBD2. Germline CDR1 is MGHRA and CDR2 is YSYEKL. J was trimmed by 2 bases and V by 0 bases; bases with no gene match: 9. The CDR3 has 18 residues. The CDR3 is CASSQDTVSGSFTDTQYF. CDR3 DNA sequence: TGCGCCAGCAGCCAAGATACTGTTAGCGGGAGTTTCACAGATACGCAGTATTTT.

As DNA, the CDR3 is TGTGCCAGCTCGCCTGGAGGGGTTGGCACTGAAGCTTTCTTT. It is translated as CASSPGGVGTEAFF. The gene calls are TRBV18 and TRBJ1-1; tentative D call: TRBD1 (5 bases). V lost 6 bases and J 4 bases, leaving 15 bases between the germline ends. This CDR3 has 14 residues. CDR1 is KGHSH, CDR2 LQKENI, per germline.

This chain joins TRBV5-1 and TRBJ2-7; tentative D call: TRBD2 (5 bases). This CDR3 is 17 amino acids long. V lost 5 bases, J lost 2 bases, and 23 bases lay in between. The germline V gene encodes CDR1 SGHRS and CDR2 YFSETQ. Here the CDR3 reads CASRDSPTELMTYEQYF. CDR3 nucleotides: TGCGCCAGCAGGGACTCCCCGACGGAGCTAATGACCTACGAGCAGTACTTC. The full variable domain, with the rest looked up from reference TRBV5-1 and TRBJ2-7, is KAGVTQTPRYLIKTRGQQVTLSCSPISGHRSVSWYQQTPGQGLQFLFEYFSETQRNKGNFPGRFSGRQFSNSRSEMNVSTLELGDSALYLCASRDSPTELMTYEQYFGPGTRLTVT.

The genes are TRBV6-5 and TRBJ2-4; possibly TRBD1 for D (6 bases). This CDR3 is built from 15 residues. The germline gives CDR1 MNHEY, CDR2 SVGAGI. Trimming pared 6 bases from V and 8 bases from J, leaving 20 bases between. CDR3 loop: CASRLRASKGDIQYF. In nucleotides, the CDR3 is TGTGCCAGCAGGCTCCGGGCTTCGAAGGGGGACATTCAGTACTTC.

The chain employs TRBV5-5 and TRBJ2-7, with a possible D match to TRBD2 (6 bases). The CDR3 covers 16 residues. The V and J ends lost 1 base and 0 bases respectively, with 14 bases between them. The germline V gene encodes CDR1 SGHKS and CDR2 YYEKEE (reference sequence). The CDR3 DNA reads as TGTGCCAGCAGCTTGTTGTTTGGGGGGAGCTCCTACGAGCAGTACTTC. It codes for CASSLLFGGSSYEQYF.

The J gene is TRBJ2-7, the V gene TRBV29-1, with TRBD2 identical over 10 bases. The CDR3 has 16 amino acids. V was clipped by 5 bases and J by 2 bases; unmatched bases: 12. CDR1 SQVTM and CDR2 ANQGSEA come from the germline V gene. The CDR3 bases are TGCAGCGTTAGAGATGACGGGACTAGCGTTGCCTACGAGCAGTACTTC. Translated: CSVRDDGTSVAYEQYF.

The chain has TRBV6-1 and TRBJ2-3; a possible D gene is TRBD1 (5 bases). The V and J ends lost 2 bases and 6 bases respectively, with 18 bases between them. The CDR3 has 16 residues. Germline V gene lookup returns CDR1 MNHNS and CDR2 SASEGT. The CDR3 loop is CASSESFGQGSDTQYF. The CDR3 nucleotides read TGTGCCAGCAGTGAATCTTTCGGCCAGGGTAGTGATACGCAGTATTTT.

V gene TRBV7-3 combines with J gene TRBJ2-3, with a possible D match to TRBD2 (6 bases). This CDR3 has 16 residues. Between the trimmed V and J ends, which lost 0 bases and 0 bases, there was a span of 10 bases. CDR1 and CDR2 from the germline V gene are SGHTA and FQGTGA. The CDR3 bases are TGTGCCAGCAGCTTAACCCTAGCGCCTAGCACAGATACGCAGTATTTT. Amino acid sequence: CASSLTLAPSTDTQYF.